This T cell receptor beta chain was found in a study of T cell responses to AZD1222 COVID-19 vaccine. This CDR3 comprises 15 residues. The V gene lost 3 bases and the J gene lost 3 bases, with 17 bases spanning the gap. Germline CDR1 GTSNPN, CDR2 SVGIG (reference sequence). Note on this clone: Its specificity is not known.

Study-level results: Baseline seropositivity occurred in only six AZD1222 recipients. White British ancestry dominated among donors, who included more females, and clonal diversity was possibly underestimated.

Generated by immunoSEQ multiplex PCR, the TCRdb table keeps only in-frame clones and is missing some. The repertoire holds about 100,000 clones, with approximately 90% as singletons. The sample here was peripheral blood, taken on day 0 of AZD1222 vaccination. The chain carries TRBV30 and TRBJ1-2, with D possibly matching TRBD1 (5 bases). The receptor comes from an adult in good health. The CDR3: CAWSRREGYDYGYTF. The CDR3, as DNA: TGTGCCTGGAGCCGTCGGGAGGGGTATGACTATGGCTACACCTTC.